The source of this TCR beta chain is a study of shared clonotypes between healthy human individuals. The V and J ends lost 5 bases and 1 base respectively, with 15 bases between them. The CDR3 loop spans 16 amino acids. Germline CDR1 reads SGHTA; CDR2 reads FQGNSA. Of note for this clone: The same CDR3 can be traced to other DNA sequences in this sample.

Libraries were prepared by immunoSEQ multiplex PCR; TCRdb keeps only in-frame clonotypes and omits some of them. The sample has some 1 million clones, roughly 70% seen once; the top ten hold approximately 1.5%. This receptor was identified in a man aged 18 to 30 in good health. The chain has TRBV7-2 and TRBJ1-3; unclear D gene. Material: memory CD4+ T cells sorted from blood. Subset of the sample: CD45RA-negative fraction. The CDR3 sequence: CASSSRPGRSGNTIYF. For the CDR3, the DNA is TGTGCCAGCAGCAGTCGTCCGGGGAGATCTGGAAACACCATATATTTT.